This TCR beta chain came from a study of T cell changes during pregnancy in multiple sclerosis. TCRdb keeps only in-frame clones here, not all; method: immunoSEQ multiplex PCR. This sample yields 44,000 or so clones, of which more than 75% are seen a single time; around 5.6% belongs to the top ten. V gave up 0 bases and J gave up 1 base, with 3 bases separating them. Germline CDR1 reads SGHVS; CDR2 reads FNYEAQ. This CDR3 is built from 13 residues. The sequence was collected from a female donor in good health, enrolled as a control in a pregnancy study. This sample comprised CD8+ T cells from peripheral blood mononuclear cells, obtained after pregnancy. The rearrangement joins TRBV7-6 to TRBJ1-1; D uncertain. This CDR3 reads CASSLARNTEAFF. The CDR3 coding sequence is TGTGCCAGCAGCTTAGCCCGGAACACTGAAGCTTTCTTT. The complete variable domain, with remaining parts taken from reference TRBV7-6 and TRBJ1-1, reads GAGVSQSPRYKVTKRGQDVALRCDPISGHVSLYWYRQALGQGPEFLTYFNYEAQQDKSGLPNDRFSAERPEGSISTLTIQRTEQRDSAMYRCASSLARNTEAFFGQGTRLTVV.